This T cell receptor beta chain was recovered during a study of regulatory T cells in long-lasting Graves disease (dated by TCRdb to the early 2020s). The study in broad terms: Persistent Graves' disease meant more than 5 years of antithyroid drug treatment with TSH receptor autoantibodies that stayed positive. Antithyroid drugs had been taken for approximately 10 years on average by persistent Graves' disease patients in the clinical cohort. This study used TCR sequencing and RNA sequencing of peripheral blood to compare persistent Graves' disease patients against newly diagnosed Graves' disease patients. TCR sequencing covered some 13 persistent and 20 or so newly diagnosed Graves' disease patients, 33 samples in total. The study took place in China and was registered as a clinical trial.

To note about this clonotype: There is no known antigen for this receptor. Base qualities were left out, and no much larger clone turns up one base away.

Results and caveats for the whole study, not just this receptor: As a limitation, the authors acknowledged that the small sample size may reduce accuracy. Only the TCR beta chain was sequenced and analyzed. Preferential use of TRBV28, TRBJ1-2 and TRBJ2-5 was observed in persistent disease, whereas TRBV20-1 and TRBJ2-1 were favored in newly diagnosed disease. More public clonotypes were shared among persistent patients (roughly 2,700) than among newly diagnosed patients (966). The study examined only peripheral blood because the primary lesion, thyroid tissue, could not be accessed. Lower TCR Shannon entropy and fewer highly expanded clones were observed in persistent Graves' disease patients than in newly diagnosed patients, which suggested clonal expansion.

The label giving this sample's time point can be read as: persistent/refractory GD, antithyroid drugs over 5 years with positive TRAb. For both TCR sequencing and RNA sequencing, RNA was extracted from PBMCs in TRIzol. The diagnosis of Graves' disease was made according to American Thyroid Association guidelines. Recruitment of patients was carried out at an endocrinology department in Xi'an, China. Each patient gave roughly 8.4 milliliters of peripheral blood, collected in an EDTA anticoagulant tube. Ficoll Paque Plus density gradient separation was used to isolate PBMCs, and no further T cell sorting was performed. An Agilent 2100 Bioanalyzer and agarose gel were used to check RNA quality, and a NanoDrop 2000 was used to measure RNA concentration. The germline V gene yields ENHRY for CDR1 and SYGVKD for CDR2. The CDR3 runs 16 amino acids, cysteine and phenylalanine included. Only the CDR3 DNA stays, 48 bases, in frame from base 1. V loses 8 bases of germline sequence and J loses 4 bases, and the interval between the two ends is 20 bases.

Library preparation was by multiplex PCR. Sequencing was carried out with an Illumina HiSeq 4000. CDR3 regions were amplified by Arm-PCR with iRepertoire HTBI primers to construct TCR beta libraries. Gel purification was performed on PCR products prior to sequencing. As for the original processing: A total of 62 TRBV and more than twelve TRBJ segments were identified across samples and were used for gene usage analysis of CDR3 amino acid clonotypes. Filtered high-quality paired reads were merged into contigs using COPE and FqMerger. BLAST was used to align contigs to IMGT TRBV, TRBD and TRBJ reference genes, and CDR3 was defined according to IMGT. Highly expanded clones were defined as clonotypes with a frequency above 0.1%. Shannon entropy was used to measure repertoire diversity, and the Gini coefficient was used to measure V-J evenness. Clonotypes shared by more than one individual were considered public. TCRdb handled the public reads itself, with Q25 trimming in fastp and clone calling in MiXCR, and kept productive beta chains. Rows matching on CDR3 protein sequence are summarized as one entry with the most common DNA and genes. The authors' filters were not applied to this entry. This sample has 400,000 to 500,000 distinct CDR3 sequences in its table, and approximately 22% of those were observed once. The top ten clones comprise less than 15% of the sample.

This specimen consisted of peripheral blood mononuclear cells (PBMCs), obtained when the disease was refractory, from a patient treated with antithyroid drugs. This receptor was identified in a female donor with Graves disease. The chain couples TRBV10-3 to TRBJ2-2; the D gene cannot be resolved reliably. The DNA is TGTGCCATCCGGGCGTCTGGGCGCCAGAGCACCGGGGAGCTGTTTTTT. Its protein is CAIRASGRQSTGELFF.